A single T cell receptor (beta chain) is shown here with its context. Original handling: Nucleated cell number was recorded as an estimate derived from reference gene primer amplification. Here immunoSEQ multiplex PCR was the method, and the copy in TCRdb shows in-frame clones only, minus some. V and J calls and clone size follow that table, whereas D and trimming were derived from the DNA. The data show about 300,000 clones, with around 82% seen just once and 1% to 1.5% held by the top ten. The data stem from a study of blood T cell repertoires in COVID-19. Turning to the study itself: The study drew acute and convalescent COVID-19 samples from the United States, Italy and Spain. PBMCs, B-cell-depleted T cells, or T cells were the source of the cDNA or gDNA that made up the material.

J was trimmed by 6 bases and V by 6 bases; bases with no gene match: 13. The CDR3 covers 17 residues. Germline V gene sequence: CDR1 SNHLY, CDR2 FYNNEI. Sample: peripheral blood. V is TRBV2 and J is TRBJ1-6; 8 bases match TRBD1. The TCR was taken from a woman between 50 and 59 years old with acute or convalescent COVID-19. The chain's CDR3 is CASSDRPPTGGNSPLHF. The DNA of the CDR3 is TGTGCCAGCAGCGATCGACCACCTACAGGGGGTAATTCACCCCTCCACTTT.